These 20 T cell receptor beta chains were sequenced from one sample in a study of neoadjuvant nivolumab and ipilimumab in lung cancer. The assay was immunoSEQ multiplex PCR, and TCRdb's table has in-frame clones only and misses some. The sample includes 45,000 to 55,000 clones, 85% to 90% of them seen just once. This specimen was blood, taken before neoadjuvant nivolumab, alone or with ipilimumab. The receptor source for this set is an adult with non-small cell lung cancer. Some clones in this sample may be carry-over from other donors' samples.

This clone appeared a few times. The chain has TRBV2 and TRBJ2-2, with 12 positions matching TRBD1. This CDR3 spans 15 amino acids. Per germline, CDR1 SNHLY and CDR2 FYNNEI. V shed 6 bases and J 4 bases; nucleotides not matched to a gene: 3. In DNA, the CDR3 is TGTGCCAGCAGAGGGGACAGGGGGCTCACCGGGGAGCTGTTTTTT. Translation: CASRGDRGLTGELFF. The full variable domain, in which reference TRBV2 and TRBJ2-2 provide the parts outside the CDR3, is EPEVTQTPSHQVTQMGQEVILRCVPISNHLYFYWYRQILGQKVEFLVSFYNNEISEKSEIFDDQFSVERPDGSNFTLKIRSTKLEDSAMYFCASRGDRGLTGELFFGEGSRLTVL.

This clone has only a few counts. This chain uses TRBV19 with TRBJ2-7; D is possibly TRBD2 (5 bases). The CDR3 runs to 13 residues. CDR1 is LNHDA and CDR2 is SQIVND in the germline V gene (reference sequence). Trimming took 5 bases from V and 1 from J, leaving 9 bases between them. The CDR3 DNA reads TGTGCCAGTAGTCCGAGACTATCCTACGAGCAGTACTTC. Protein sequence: CASSPRLSYEQYF.

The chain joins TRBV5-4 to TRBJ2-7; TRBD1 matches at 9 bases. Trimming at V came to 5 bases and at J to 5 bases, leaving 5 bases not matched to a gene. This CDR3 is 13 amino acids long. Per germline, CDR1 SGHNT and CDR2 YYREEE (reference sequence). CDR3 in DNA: TGTGCCAGCAGAGGGACAGGGAACAACGAGCAGTACTTC. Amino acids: CASRGTGNNEQYF.

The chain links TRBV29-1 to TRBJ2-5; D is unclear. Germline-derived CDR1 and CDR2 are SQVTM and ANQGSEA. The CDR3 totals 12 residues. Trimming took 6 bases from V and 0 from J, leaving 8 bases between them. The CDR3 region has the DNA TGCAGCGTCGCTAGGGACCAAGAGACCCAGTACTTC. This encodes CSVARDQETQYF.

CDR3 sequence: CAIRGTGSNYGYTF. The CDR3 DNA reads as TGTGCCATCAGAGGGACAGGGTCTAACTATGGCTACACCTTC. The J gene is TRBJ1-2, the V gene TRBV10-3; 9 bases agree with TRBD1. CDR3 size: 14 residues. The germline V gene encodes CDR1 ENHRY and CDR2 SYGVKD. After removal of 6 bases from V and 0 bases from J, the junction contained 2 bases not matched to a gene.

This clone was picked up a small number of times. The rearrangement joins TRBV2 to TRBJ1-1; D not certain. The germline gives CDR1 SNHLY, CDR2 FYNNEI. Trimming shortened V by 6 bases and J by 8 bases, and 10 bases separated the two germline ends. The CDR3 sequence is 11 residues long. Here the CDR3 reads CASRSLTEAFF. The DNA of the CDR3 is TGTGCCAGCAGGTCTCTTACAGAAGCTTTCTTT.

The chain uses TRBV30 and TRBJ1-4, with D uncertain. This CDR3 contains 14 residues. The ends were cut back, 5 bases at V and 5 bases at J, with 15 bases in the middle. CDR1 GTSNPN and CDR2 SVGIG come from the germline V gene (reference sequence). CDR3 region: CAWVPGNENEKLFF. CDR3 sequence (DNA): TGTGCCTGGGTTCCCGGGAACGAAAATGAAAAACTGTTTTTT.

The CDR3 nucleotides are TGCGCCAGCAGCCAAGAGGGGGGATGGGGACTGAACACCGGGGAGCTGTTTTTT. It is translated as CASSQEGGWGLNTGELFF. The rearrangement joins TRBV4-3 to TRBJ2-2; TRBD2 might be the D (6 bases). Deletions cut 0 bases from V and 1 base from J, with 15 bases between. The CDR3 consists of 18 residues. Germline CDR1 is LGHNA and CDR2 is YSLEER.

CDR3 loop: CASSPGTSWTGELFF. DNA for the CDR3: TGCGCCAGCAGCCCTGGGACTAGCTGGACCGGGGAGCTGTTTTTT. This chain connects TRBV5-1 to TRBJ2-2; TRBD2 agrees at 9 bases. V dropped 4 bases and J dropped 5; count of bases not matched to a gene: 6. Germline CDR1 reads SGHRS; CDR2 reads YFSETQ. The CDR3 is 15 residues long.

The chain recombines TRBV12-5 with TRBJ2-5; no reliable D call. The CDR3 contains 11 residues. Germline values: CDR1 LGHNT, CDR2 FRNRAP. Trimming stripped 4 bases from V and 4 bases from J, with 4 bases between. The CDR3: CASGYVETQYF. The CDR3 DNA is TGTGCTAGTGGTTACGTAGAGACCCAGTACTTC.

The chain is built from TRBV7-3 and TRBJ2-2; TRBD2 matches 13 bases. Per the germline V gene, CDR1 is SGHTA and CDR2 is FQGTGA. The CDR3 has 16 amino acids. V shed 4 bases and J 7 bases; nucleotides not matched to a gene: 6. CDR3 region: CASSSGLAGVVGELFF. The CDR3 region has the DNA TGTGCCAGCAGCTCCGGACTAGCGGGAGTGGTCGGGGAGCTGTTTTTT.

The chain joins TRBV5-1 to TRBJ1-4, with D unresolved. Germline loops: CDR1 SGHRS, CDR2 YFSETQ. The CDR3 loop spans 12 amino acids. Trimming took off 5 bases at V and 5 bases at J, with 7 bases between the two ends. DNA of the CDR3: TGCGCCAGCAGTGTATCGAATGAAAAACTGTTTTTT. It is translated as CASSVSNEKLFF. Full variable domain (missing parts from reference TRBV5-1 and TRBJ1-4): KAGVTQTPRYLIKTRGQQVTLSCSPISGHRSVSWYQQTPGQGLQFLFEYFSETQRNKGNFPGRFSGRQFSNSRSEMNVSTLELGDSALYLCASSVSNEKLFFGSGTQLSVL.

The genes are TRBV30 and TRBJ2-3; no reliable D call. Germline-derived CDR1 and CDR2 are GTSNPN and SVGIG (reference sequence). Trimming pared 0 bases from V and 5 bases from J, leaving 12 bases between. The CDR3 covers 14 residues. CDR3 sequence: CAWSVLGPGDTQYF. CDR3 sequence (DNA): TGTGCCTGGAGTGTCTTAGGTCCGGGAGATACGCAGTATTTT.

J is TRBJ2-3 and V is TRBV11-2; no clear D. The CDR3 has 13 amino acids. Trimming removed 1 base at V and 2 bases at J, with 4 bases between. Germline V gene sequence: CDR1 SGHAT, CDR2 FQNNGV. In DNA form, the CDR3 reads TGTGCCAGCAGCTTAGGGACCACAGATACGCAGTATTTT. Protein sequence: CASSLGTTDTQYF.

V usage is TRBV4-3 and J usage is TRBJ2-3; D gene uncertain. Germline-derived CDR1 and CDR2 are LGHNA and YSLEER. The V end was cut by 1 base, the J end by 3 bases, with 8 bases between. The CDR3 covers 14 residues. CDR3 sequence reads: CASSQVLSTDTQYF. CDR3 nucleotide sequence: TGCGCCAGCAGCCAAGTTCTGAGTACAGATACGCAGTATTTT.

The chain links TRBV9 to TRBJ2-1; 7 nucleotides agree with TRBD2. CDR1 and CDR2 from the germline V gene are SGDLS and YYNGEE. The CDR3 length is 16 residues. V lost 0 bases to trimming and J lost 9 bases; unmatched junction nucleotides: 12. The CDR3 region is CASSVVGNSREPEQFF. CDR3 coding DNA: TGTGCCAGCAGCGTAGTGGGGAACTCGCGGGAGCCTGAGCAGTTCTTC.

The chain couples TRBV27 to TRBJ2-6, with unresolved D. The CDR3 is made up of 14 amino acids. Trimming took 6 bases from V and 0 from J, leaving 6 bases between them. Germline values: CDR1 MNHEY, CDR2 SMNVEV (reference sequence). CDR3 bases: TGTGCCAGCAGCAGAGACTCTGGGGCCAACGTCCTGACTTTC. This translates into CASSRDSGANVLTF.

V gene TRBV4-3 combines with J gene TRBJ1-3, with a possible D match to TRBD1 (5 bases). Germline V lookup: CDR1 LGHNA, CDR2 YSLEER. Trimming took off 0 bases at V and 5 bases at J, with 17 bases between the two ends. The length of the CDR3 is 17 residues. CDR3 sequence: CASSQEFAGSGRNTIYF. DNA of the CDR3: TGCGCCAGCAGCCAAGAATTTGCAGGGAGTGGTAGAAACACCATATATTTT.

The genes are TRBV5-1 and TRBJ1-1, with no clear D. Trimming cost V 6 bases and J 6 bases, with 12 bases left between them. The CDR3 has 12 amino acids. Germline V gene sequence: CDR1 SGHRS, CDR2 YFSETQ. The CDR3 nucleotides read TGCGCCAGCATAAAAAGGACTTCTGAAGCTTTCTTT. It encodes CASIKRTSEAFF.

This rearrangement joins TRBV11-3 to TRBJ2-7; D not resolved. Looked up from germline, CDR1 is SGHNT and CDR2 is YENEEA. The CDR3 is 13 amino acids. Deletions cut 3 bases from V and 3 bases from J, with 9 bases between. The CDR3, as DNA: TGTGCCAGCAGCTTTGGCAGATACTACGAGCAGTACTTC. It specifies CASSFGRYYEQYF.